The sequence of this TCR beta chain was determined in a study of shared clonotypes between healthy human individuals. Study-level findings and limits: Blood was the only sampled material, and tissue repertoires likely differ.

On this clone itself: Its target is unknown.

CDR1 and CDR2 from the germline V gene are SQVTM and ANQGSEA. CDR3 size: 11 residues. With 6 bases removed from V and 0 bases from J, the gap between germline ends came to 4 bases. CD4+ cell separation produced CD45RA+ naive and CD45RA-negative memory subsets. Assay runs were performed at deep level. Data came from immunoSEQ multiplex PCR; TCRdb stores just in-frame clones and leaves some out. This sample yields some 2,100,000 clones, of which 95% are seen a single time; about 0.13% belongs to the top ten. This receptor was identified in a man aged 18 to 35 in good health. The sequenced sample was naive CD4+ T cells sorted from blood. Sample subset: CD45RA+ positively selected. This sequence joins TRBV29-1 and TRBJ2-3; D remains unclear. DNA for the CDR3: TGCAGCGTCTACAGCACAGATACGCAGTATTTT. Translation: CSVYSTDTQYF.